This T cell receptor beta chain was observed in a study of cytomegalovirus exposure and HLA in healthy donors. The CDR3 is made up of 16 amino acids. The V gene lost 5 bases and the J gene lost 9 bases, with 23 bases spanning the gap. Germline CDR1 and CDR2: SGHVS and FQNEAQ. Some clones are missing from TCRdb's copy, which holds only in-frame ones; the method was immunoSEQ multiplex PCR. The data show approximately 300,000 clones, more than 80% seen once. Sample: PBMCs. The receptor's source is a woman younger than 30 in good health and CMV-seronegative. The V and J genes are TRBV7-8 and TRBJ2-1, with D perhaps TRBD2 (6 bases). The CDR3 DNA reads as TGTGCCAGCAGCGGGTCGCGGGATTCGCCGGGTCCTGAGCAGTTCTTC. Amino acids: CASSGSRDSPGPEQFF.